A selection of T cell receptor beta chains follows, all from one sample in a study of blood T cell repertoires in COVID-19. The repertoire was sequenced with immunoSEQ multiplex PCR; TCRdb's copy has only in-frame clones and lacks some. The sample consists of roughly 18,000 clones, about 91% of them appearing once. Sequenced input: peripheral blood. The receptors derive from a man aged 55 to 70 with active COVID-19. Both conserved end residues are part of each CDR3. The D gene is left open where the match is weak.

CASSSLLNQQGFKSEQYF,TGTGCCAGCAGCTCCTTACTTAATCAACAGGGGTTCAAGTCCGAGCAGTACTTC,TRBV11-3,TRBD1,TRBJ2-7
CASSFRGREEQYF,TGTGCCAGCAGTTTTCGAGGGCGGGAGGAGCAGTACTTC,TRBV27,TRBD2,TRBJ2-7
CASRLGGTDTQYF,TGTGCCAGCAGACTAGGAGGCACAGATACGCAGTATTTT,TRBV14,NA,TRBJ2-3
CASSSVAWTANTVPYEQYF,TGTGCCAGCAGCTCAGTAGCCTGGACAGCCAATACTGTACCCTACGAGCAGTACTTC,TRBV7-9,NA,TRBJ2-7
CATLGGSGNTIYF,TGTGCCACCTTAGGAGGCTCTGGAAACACCATATATTTT,TRBV6-5,NA,TRBJ1-3
CASSPSQGTYEQYF,TGTGCCAGCAGCCCATCACAGGGTACCTACGAGCAGTACTTC,TRBV7-8,NA,TRBJ2-7
CASSLWGTGTFEAFF,TGTGCCAGCAGTTTATGGGGTACCGGGACATTTGAAGCTTTCTTT,TRBV28,NA,TRBJ1-1
CASSLSSGGSTDTQYF,TGTGCCAGCAGCTTGAGTAGCGGGGGTAGCACAGATACGCAGTATTTT,TRBV7-2,TRBD2,TRBJ2-3
CSASWTSGRGDTQYF,TGCAGTGCTAGTTGGACTAGCGGGAGGGGAGATACGCAGTATTTT,TRBV20-1,TRBD2,TRBJ2-3
CASSFYITSGLPLGANVLTF,TGTGCCAGCAGTTTCTACATTACTAGCGGCCTCCCTCTGGGGGCCAACGTCCTGACTTTC,TRBV27,TRBD2,TRBJ2-6
CASSPGQGGDNSPLHF,TGTGCCAGCAGCCCCGGACAGGGGGGGGATAATTCACCCCTCCACTTT,TRBV7-6,TRBD1,TRBJ1-6
CASSPRAMGGPQETQYF,TGTGCCAGCAGCCCCCGAGCGATGGGGGGGCCCCAAGAGACCCAGTACTTC,TRBV9,NA,TRBJ2-5
CAWAGTWGAYEQYF,TGTGCCTGGGCCGGGACGTGGGGGGCCTACGAGCAGTACTTC,TRBV30,NA,TRBJ2-7
CASSLGTGPARTQYF,TGTGCCAGCAGCTTAGGAACGGGTCCAGCGAGGACCCAGTACTTC,TRBV11-3,NA,TRBJ2-5
CASSVGNSGRAGETQYF,TGTGCCAGCAGCGTAGGAAATAGCGGGAGGGCCGGGGAGACCCAGTACTTC,TRBV9,TRBD2,TRBJ2-5